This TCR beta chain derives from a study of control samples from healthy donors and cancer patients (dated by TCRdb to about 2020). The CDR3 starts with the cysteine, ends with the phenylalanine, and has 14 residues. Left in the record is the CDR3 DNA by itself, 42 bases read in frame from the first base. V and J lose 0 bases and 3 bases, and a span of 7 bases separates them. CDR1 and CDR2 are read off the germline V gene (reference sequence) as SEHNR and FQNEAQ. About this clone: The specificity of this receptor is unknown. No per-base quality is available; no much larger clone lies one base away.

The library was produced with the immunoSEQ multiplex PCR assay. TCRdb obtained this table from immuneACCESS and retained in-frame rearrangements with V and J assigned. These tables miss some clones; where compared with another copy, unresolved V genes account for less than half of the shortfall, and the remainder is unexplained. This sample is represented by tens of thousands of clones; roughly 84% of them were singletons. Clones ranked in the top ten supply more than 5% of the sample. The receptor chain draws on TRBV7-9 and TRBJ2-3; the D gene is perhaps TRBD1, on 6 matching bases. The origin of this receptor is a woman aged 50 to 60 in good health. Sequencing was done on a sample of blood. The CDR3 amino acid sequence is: CASSLARGTDTQYF. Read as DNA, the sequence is TGTGCCAGCAGCTTAGCTAGGGGGACAGATACGCAGTATTTT.